These 26 T cell receptor beta chains came from one sample sequenced in a study of blood T cell repertoires in COVID-19. Data came from immunoSEQ multiplex PCR; TCRdb stores just in-frame clones and leaves some out. The table has almost 55,000 clones, 80% to 90% seen once. Sequencing was carried out using peripheral blood. Receptors originate from a human donor in a cohort sampled during active COVID-19.

J is TRBJ2-1 and V is TRBV14; TRBD2 agrees at 12 bases. Germline V gives CDR1 SGHDN, CDR2 FVKESK. The CDR3 spans 21 residues. The J segment lost 1 base and the V segment lost 4 bases, leaving 17 bases of the junction unmatched. The CDR3 region has the DNA TGTGCCAGCAGCCTCCAACAATGGGAGACTAGCGGGAGTTCTTCCTACAATGAGCAGTTCTTC. Encoded protein: CASSLQQWETSGSSSYNEQFF.

The rearrangement links TRBV5-1 to TRBJ2-3; 9 nucleotides match TRBD2. V dropped 5 bases and J dropped 1; count of bases not matched to a gene: 8. The CDR3 is 16 amino acids. The V gene's germline CDR1 is SGHRS and CDR2 YFSETQ. The CDR3 sequence: CASRRDIAGGTDTQYF. The CDR3 DNA is TGCGCCAGCAGAAGGGACATAGCGGGGGGCACAGATACGCAGTATTTT.

The V call is TRBV5-1, the J call TRBJ2-3; weak D call: TRBD1 (5 bases). The CDR3 totals 15 residues. Trimming stripped 0 bases from V and 2 bases from J, with 10 bases between. Germline CDR1 SGHRS, CDR2 YFSETQ. CDR3 sequence reads: CASSLDDRFTDTQYF. The CDR3 DNA is TGCGCCAGCAGCTTGGATGACAGATTCACAGATACGCAGTATTTT. The full variable domain, rest sourced from reference TRBV5-1 and TRBJ2-3, is KAGVTQTPRYLIKTRGQQVTLSCSPISGHRSVSWYQQTPGQGLQFLFEYFSETQRNKGNFPGRFSGRQFSNSRSEMNVSTLELGDSALYLCASSLDDRFTDTQYFGPGTRLTVL.

The chain couples TRBV2 to TRBJ2-5; D not resolved. Looked up from germline, CDR1 is SNHLY and CDR2 is FYNNEI. The CDR3 runs 13 residues. Trimming removed 4 bases from V and 0 bases from J, with 6 bases in between. The CDR3 region has the DNA TGTGCCAGCAGTGTCCGGGACCAAGAGACCCAGTACTTC. Its translation: CASSVRDQETQYF.

This chain connects TRBV5-6 to TRBJ2-4; perhaps TRBD2 as D (5 bases). This CDR3 region has 16 residues. V was shortened by 2 bases and J by 0 bases, with 12 bases between the two germline ends. Germline CDR1 SGHDT, CDR2 YYEEEE. The CDR3 here is CASSFGGPLAKNIQYF. The CDR3 nucleotides are TGTGCCAGCAGCTTCGGAGGACCCTTAGCCAAAAACATTCAGTACTTC.

The chain combines TRBV28 with TRBJ1-2; D might be TRBD1 (5 bases). Germline CDR1 and CDR2: MDHEN and SYDVKM. V dropped 9 bases and J dropped 7 bases, with 21 bases sitting between them. CDR3 length: 14 residues. The CDR3 DNA is TGTGCCAGTCGGGGAGGGGTAGAGTCGAGTGGCTACACCTTC. Amino acid sequence: CASRGGVESSGYTF.

The chain's CDR3 is CASSLGQAGNTEAFF. The DNA for the CDR3 is TGCGCCAGCAGCTTGGGGCAGGCGGGGAACACTGAAGCTTTCTTT. This rearrangement joins TRBV5-1 to TRBJ1-1, with unresolved D. CDR1 and CDR2 (germline): SGHRS, YFSETQ. V was clipped by 0 bases and J by 1 base, with 10 bases between them. This CDR3 has 15 residues.

This chain joins TRBV10-2 and TRBJ2-6; 8 positions agree with TRBD2. Trimming took 0 bases from V and 0 from J; bases not matched to a gene: 7. The CDR3 covers 19 residues. The germline V gene has CDR1 WSHSY and CDR2 SAAADI. The CDR3 sequence is CASSESREGPLSGANVLTF. CDR3 DNA: TGCGCCAGCAGTGAGTCCCGGGAGGGGCCCCTCTCTGGGGCCAACGTCCTGACTTTC.

The gene calls are TRBV7-2 and TRBJ1-4; D possibly corresponds to TRBD1 (5 bases). CDR3 length equals 14 residues. CDR1 SGHTA and CDR2 FQGNSA come from the germline V gene. Trimming took 4 bases from V and 8 from J, leaving 14 bases between them. CDR3 protein: CASSSPGDREKLFF. As DNA, the CDR3 is TGTGCCAGCAGCTCCCCGGGGGATCGGGAAAAACTGTTTTTT.

The chain joins TRBV27 to TRBJ1-4; D may be TRBD1 (6 bases). The CDR3 extends over 16 amino acids. Germline lookup yields CDR1 MNHEY and CDR2 SMNVEV (reference sequence). Trimming shortened V by 2 bases and J by 0 bases, and 10 bases separated the two germline ends. The CDR3 spells CASSLRTETTNEKLFF. CDR3 sequence (DNA): TGTGCCAGCAGTTTAAGGACAGAGACAACTAATGAAAAACTGTTTTTT.

The V call is TRBV6-2 or TRBV6-3, the J call TRBJ2-5, with 12 bases matching TRBD2. CDR3 size: 16 residues. V lost 5 bases and J lost 1; bases outside the gene matches: 5. Germline CDR1 reads MNHEY; CDR2 reads SVGEGT. CDR3 sequence: CASSAGTSGFQETQYF. The CDR3 DNA follows: TGTGCCAGCAGTGCCGGGACTAGCGGGTTCCAAGAGACCCAGTACTTC.

The chain employs TRBV6-1 and TRBJ1-1, with D maybe TRBD1 (6 bases). V lost 2 bases, J lost 0 bases, and 13 bases lay in between. The CDR3 has 16 amino acids. CDR1 and CDR2 (germline): MNHNS, SASEGT. Here the CDR3 DNA reads TGTGCCAGCAGTGAACGACAGGTCCCTATGAACACTGAAGCTTTCTTT. It specifies CASSERQVPMNTEAFF.

The chain recombines TRBV7-6 with TRBJ2-1, with 10 nucleotides matching TRBD2. CDR1 is SGHVS, CDR2 FNYEAQ, per germline. This CDR3 comprises 15 residues. V was pared by 3 bases and J by 7 bases, with 6 bases of the junction left unmatched. CDR3 amino acids: CASSFSGRGSNEQFF. The CDR3 DNA sequence: TGTGCCAGCAGCTTCAGCGGGAGGGGGTCAAATGAGCAGTTCTTC.

This clone was counted a single time. The rearrangement uses TRBV28 and TRBJ2-1; 12 bases agree with TRBD1. Germline loops: CDR1 MDHEN, CDR2 SYDVKM. CDR3 length equals 15 residues. V lost 8 bases and J lost 7; bases outside the gene matches: 9. In DNA form, the CDR3 reads TGTGCCAGCGGTCCCGGGACAGGGGGCGGGAATGAGCAGTTCTTC. Amino acid sequence: CASGPGTGGGNEQFF.

This clone has a single count. The V and J genes are TRBV2 and TRBJ2-7, with a weak D call TRBD2 (5 bases). Germline CDR1 and CDR2: SNHLY and FYNNEI. V gave up 7 bases and J gave up 0 bases, with 16 bases separating them. The CDR3 is 15 residues long. The CDR3 nucleotides read TGTGCCAGCACCTTGGGCCCGGCGGGCTCCTACGAGCAGTACTTC. Encoded protein: CASTLGPAGSYEQYF.

V and J are TRBV18 and TRBJ2-3, with TRBD2 matching over 7 bases. V lost 2 bases and J lost 2; bases outside the gene matches: 4. This CDR3 contains 15 residues. Germline CDR1 is KGHSH and CDR2 is LQKENI. CDR3 in DNA: TGTGCCAGCTCACCAGCCGGGACTAACACAGATACGCAGTATTTT. It encodes CASSPAGTNTDTQYF.

V gene TRBV9 combines with J gene TRBJ1-2, with 7 bases identical to TRBD1. The V gene's germline CDR1 is SGDLS and CDR2 YYNGEE. Trimming cost V 0 bases and J 3 bases; bases outside gene matches: 2. CDR3 length equals 14 residues. As DNA, the CDR3 is TGTGCCAGCAGCGTAGGGGGGACAGACTATGGCTACACCTTC. This sequence encodes CASSVGGTDYGYTF.

The V call is TRBV29-1, the J call TRBJ1-2; 9 positions agree with TRBD1. J was trimmed by 5 bases and V by 6 bases; bases with no gene match: 4. The CDR3 has 12 amino acids. Per germline, CDR1 SQVTM and CDR2 ANQGSEA. The chain's CDR3 is CSVQTGGYGYTF. The CDR3 DNA is TGCAGCGTCCAGACAGGGGGATATGGCTACACCTTC.

In this sample, this clone turned up a few times. The chain is built from TRBV6-1 and TRBJ2-4; 9 bases line up with TRBD1. Germline loops: CDR1 MNHNS, CDR2 SASEGT. The CDR3 spans 18 residues. V was pared by 2 bases and J by 2 bases, with 10 bases of the junction left unmatched. The CDR3 spells CASSEMGQGGLTKNIQYF. As DNA, the CDR3 is TGTGCCAGCAGTGAAATGGGACAGGGAGGCCTGACCAAAAACATTCAGTACTTC.

This rearrangement joins TRBV3-1 (or the pseudogene TRBV3-2) to TRBJ2-7; D unclear. The V and J ends lost 1 base and 7 bases respectively, with 17 bases between them. The CDR3 has 15 residues. The V gene's germline CDR1 is LGHDT and CDR2 YNNKEL (reference sequence). CDR3 in DNA: TGTGCCAGCAGCCAAGGGTCAGGTGCCCCTCGGGAGCAGTACTTC. Translation gives CASSQGSGAPREQYF.

This chain joins TRBV27 and TRBJ2-5, with D maybe TRBD2 (5 bases). V lost 2 bases to trimming and J lost 5 bases, with 9 bases between them. Germline values: CDR1 MNHEY, CDR2 SMNVEV (reference sequence). CDR3 length: 13 amino acids. The CDR3 spells CASSLVAFETQYF. Written as DNA, the CDR3 is TGTGCCAGCAGTTTAGTAGCGTTTGAGACCCAGTACTTC.

This clone was seen once. The V call is TRBV2, the J call TRBJ1-5; no definite D call. With 4 bases removed from V and 6 bases from J, the gap between germline ends came to 10 bases. CDR3 length equals 13 residues. Germline CDR1 SNHLY, CDR2 FYNNEI. The CDR3: CASSVSRGQPQHF. CDR3 nucleotide sequence: TGTGCCAGCAGTGTAAGTCGGGGTCAGCCCCAGCATTTT.

This chain connects TRBV19 to TRBJ1-2; no reliable D call. CDR3 length equals 12 residues. The germline V gene has CDR1 LNHDA and CDR2 SQIVND (reference sequence). Trimming left V 6 bases short and J 2 bases short, with 7 bases between. CDR3 sequence: CASSKQNYGYTF. The DNA for the CDR3 is TGTGCCAGTAGCAAACAGAACTATGGCTACACCTTC. Looking up the rest from reference TRBV19 and TRBJ1-2 gives the full variable domain: DGGITQSPKYLFRKEGQNVTLSCEQNLNHDAMYWYRQDPGQGLRLIYYSQIVNDFQKGDIAEGYSVSREKKESFPLTVTSAQKNPTAFYLCASSKQNYGYTFGSGTRLTVV.

This chain links TRBV19 with TRBJ1-5; 7 bases map to TRBD1. The J segment lost 3 bases and the V segment lost 6 bases, leaving 8 bases of the junction unmatched. Looked up from germline, CDR1 is LNHDA and CDR2 is SQIVND (reference sequence). The CDR3 totals 15 residues. CDR3 DNA sequence: TGTGCCAGTAGAAAACAGGGGACCCTCAATCAGCCCCAGCATTTT. Amino acids: CASRKQGTLNQPQHF.

This clone was recorded only once. V gene TRBV2 combines with J gene TRBJ1-1; no firm D call. Trimming removed 4 bases at V and 1 base at J, with 7 bases between. The CDR3 runs to 13 residues. Germline CDR1 and CDR2: SNHLY and FYNNEI. Written as DNA, the CDR3 is TGTGCCAGCAGTGGAGGGAGGAACACTGAAGCTTTCTTT. It specifies CASSGGRNTEAFF.

In this sample, this clone turned up once. This chain connects TRBV27 to TRBJ1-2; the D is unclear. The CDR3 has 12 residues. Germline CDR1 and CDR2: MNHEY and SMNVEV (reference sequence). V was cut by 7 bases and J by 5 bases, with 11 bases left in between. The CDR3 region is CASTNPGYGYTF. The CDR3 DNA sequence: TGTGCCAGCACCAACCCCGGGTATGGCTACACCTTC.